The 19 T cell receptor beta chains below were found in one sample sequenced in a study of shared clonotypes between healthy human individuals. Profiled with immunoSEQ multiplex PCR; TCRdb holds only in-frame clones, not every one. The sample shows approximately 640,000 clones, about two thirds of them seen only once. The material sequenced was memory CD4+ T cells sorted from blood. Sample subset: CD45RA-negative fraction. All receptors come from a woman aged 30 to 39 in good health.

The chain recombines TRBV5-1 with TRBJ1-1, with a weak D call TRBD1 (6 bases). This CDR3 comprises 18 residues. The V gene's germline CDR1 is SGHRS and CDR2 YFSETQ. V lost 3 bases and J 6 bases, leaving 27 bases between the germline ends. The CDR3 DNA reads TGCGCCAGCAGCTGGGGGGGCCGGGACATCTCCTTATGGGCTGAAGCTTTCTTT. Its protein product is CASSWGGRDISLWAEAFF.

The J gene is TRBJ1-2, the V gene TRBV11-1; D remains ambiguous. The germline V gene encodes CDR1 SGHAT and CDR2 FQDESV (reference sequence). The CDR3 runs 13 residues. V gave up 4 bases and J gave up 4 bases, with 10 bases separating them. In DNA, the CDR3 is TGTGCCAGCAGCTCGAACATAGGCTATGGCTACACCTTC. Its protein is CASSSNIGYGYTF.

Here the CDR3 DNA reads TGTGCCATCAGTGAGTCCTTCAGCCGCCGGGGCCAATTAACCTACGAGCAGTACTTC. It encodes CAISESFSRRGQLTYEQYF. This chain connects TRBV10-3 to TRBJ2-7, with D perhaps being TRBD1 or TRBD2 (5 bases each). CDR3 size: 19 residues. Per germline, CDR1 ENHRY and CDR2 SYGVKD. The germline V and J ends were trimmed by 0 bases and 2 bases, with 23 bases remaining between them.

The chain uses TRBV2 and TRBJ2-2; tentatively, D is TRBD1 (5 bases). In germline, CDR1 is SNHLY, CDR2 FYNNEI. V lost 6 bases and J 0 bases, leaving 8 bases between the germline ends. The length of the CDR3 is 14 residues. Here the CDR3 DNA reads TGTGCCAGCAGCCAACAGGCGAACACCGGGGAGCTGTTTTTT. Residues: CASSQQANTGELFF.

V gene TRBV10-3 combines with J gene TRBJ1-2, with TRBD1 matching over 11 bases. With V trimmed by 11 bases and J by 2 bases, 10 bases remained unmatched. The CDR3 covers 15 residues. The V gene's germline CDR1 is ENHRY and CDR2 SYGVKD. The CDR3 is CASGGQGDINYGYTF. CDR3 bases: TGTGCCTCCGGGGGACAGGGGGATATAAACTATGGCTACACCTTC.

V usage is TRBV29-1 and J usage is TRBJ1-2, with D unresolved. The CDR3 consists of 11 residues. Germline V gene lookup returns CDR1 SQVTM and CDR2 ANQGSEA. Trimming stripped 4 bases from V and 3 bases from J, with 6 bases between. The CDR3 sequence is CSVVIDYGYTF. The CDR3 DNA follows: TGCAGCGTTGTGATCGACTATGGCTACACCTTC.

In nucleotides, the CDR3 is TGTGCCAGCAGCGTCGGGACCGCGTACGAGCAGTACTTC. Amino acid sequence: CASSVGTAYEQYF. The chain uses TRBV11-2 and TRBJ2-7; the D gene could be TRBD1 or TRBD2 (5 bases each). Trimming took 5 bases from V and 4 from J, leaving 12 bases between them. Germline V gene sequence: CDR1 SGHAT, CDR2 FQNNGV. This CDR3 is built from 13 residues.

About this clone: It may be a read error: a sequence one base away is much more abundant. Other nucleotide sequences in the sample specify the same CDR3. The V gene is TRBV7-9, the J gene TRBJ2-3; the D is unclear. The germline CDR1 and CDR2 sequences are SEHNR and FQNEAQ (reference sequence). Deletions cut 4 bases from V and 4 bases from J, with 3 bases between. CDR3 length: 11 residues. CDR3: CASSSADTQYF. The CDR3 nucleotides read TGTGCCAGCAGCTCCGCAGATACGCAGTATTTT.

Comments on this clone: This CDR3 is also generated by other DNA sequences in the sample. The J gene is TRBJ2-3, the V gene TRBV5-1, with D perhaps TRBD1 (6 bases). The CDR3 sequence is 12 residues long. CDR1 and CDR2 (germline): SGHRS, YFSETQ. Trimming pared 4 bases from V and 5 bases from J, leaving 8 bases between. CDR3: CASSVTGDTQYF. For the CDR3, the DNA is TGCGCCAGCAGCGTGACAGGAGATACGCAGTATTTT.

The rearrangement links TRBV5-1 to TRBJ2-5; 11 nucleotides match TRBD1. This CDR3 is 17 amino acids long. Germline-derived CDR1 and CDR2 are SGHRS and YFSETQ. V was pared by 7 bases and J by 5 bases, with 16 bases of the junction left unmatched. CDR3 amino acids: CASGTHPGQGARETQYF. The CDR3, as DNA: TGCGCCAGCGGGACCCACCCAGGACAGGGGGCGCGTGAGACCCAGTACTTC.

The chain is built from TRBV5-4 and TRBJ2-3; D is perhaps TRBD2 (6 bases). Per germline, CDR1 SGHNT and CDR2 YYREEE (reference sequence). The CDR3 length is 16 residues. The V and J ends lost 7 bases and 7 bases respectively, with 25 bases between them. The CDR3 DNA reads TGTGCCAGCCAAGCCCTGGGGGGAGGTTCGTGGAATACGCAGTATTTT. The encoded protein is CASQALGGGSWNTQYF. The full variable domain, rest sourced from reference TRBV5-4 and TRBJ2-3, is ETGVTQSPTHLIKTRGQQVTLRCSSQSGHNTVSWYQQALGQGPQFIFQYYREEENGRGNFPPRFSGLQFPNYSSELNVNALELDDSALYLCASQALGGGSWNTQYFGPGTRLTVL.

V usage is TRBV11-1 and J usage is TRBJ2-1, with D tentatively TRBD1 (5 bases). Germline assignment: CDR1 SGHAT and CDR2 FQDESV (reference sequence). V shed 4 bases and J shed 1 base, with 11 bases lying between them. The CDR3 covers 15 residues. The CDR3 spells CASSSRASSYNEQFF. The CDR3 DNA reads TGTGCCAGCAGCTCCAGGGCTTCGTCCTACAATGAGCAGTTCTTC.

This clone was counted at least ten times. The V call is TRBV5-1, the J call TRBJ2-5; no clear D gene. Deletions cut 0 bases from V and 5 bases from J, with 17 bases between. Germline-derived CDR1 and CDR2 are SGHRS and YFSETQ. The CDR3 length is 16 residues. The CDR3 spells CASSLGLGQLGETQYF. The CDR3 DNA reads TGCGCCAGCAGCTTGGGATTAGGGCAGCTCGGGGAGACCCAGTACTTC.

This clone was detected only a few times. The V gene is TRBV27, the J gene TRBJ2-7; D is perhaps TRBD1 or TRBD2 (6 bases each). This CDR3 has 11 residues. The germline V gene has CDR1 MNHEY and CDR2 SMNVEV (reference sequence). V was clipped by 5 bases and J by 7 bases, with 9 bases between them. CDR3 amino acids: CASSLGGEQYF. The CDR3 DNA sequence: TGTGCCAGCAGTCTAGGGGGGGAGCAGTACTTC.

The genes are TRBV9 and TRBJ2-1; D gene uncertain. The CDR3 is made up of 16 amino acids. V was cut by 0 bases and J by 0 bases, with 10 bases left in between. Germline assignment: CDR1 SGDLS and CDR2 YYNGEE. CDR3 sequence: CASSVAPGSSYNEQFF. The DNA for the CDR3 is TGTGCCAGCAGCGTAGCTCCGGGCAGCTCCTACAATGAGCAGTTCTTC.

V and J are TRBV2 and TRBJ2-6; maybe TRBD1 (6 bases). V lost 10 bases to trimming and J lost 2 bases, with 18 bases between them. This CDR3 is built from 16 residues. Germline V gene lookup returns CDR1 SNHLY and CDR2 FYNNEI. The chain's CDR3 is CATAGMGAAGANVLTF. CDR3 DNA: TGTGCCACCGCTGGGATGGGGGCGGCTGGGGCCAACGTCCTGACTTTC.

This sequence joins TRBV7-2 and TRBJ2-7; possibly TRBD2 for D (5 bases). Trimming removed 4 bases from V and 2 bases from J, with 12 bases in between. Germline assignment: CDR1 SGHTA and CDR2 FQGNSA. The CDR3 is 14 amino acids. The DNA of the CDR3 is TGTGCCAGCAGCTCGTTCGGGATGACCTACGAGCAGTACTTC. Amino acid sequence: CASSSFGMTYEQYF.

There are a few counts of this clone. The J gene is TRBJ1-1, the V gene TRBV6-5; D is unresolved. The CDR3 consists of 13 residues. Per the germline V gene, CDR1 is MNHEY and CDR2 is SVGAGI. Trimming pared 6 bases from V and 0 bases from J, leaving 8 bases between. The DNA for the CDR3 is TGTGCCAGCAGGCCGACCCTGAACACTGAAGCTTTCTTT. Translating gives CASRPTLNTEAFF.

V usage is TRBV6-5 and J usage is TRBJ2-7; 9 positions agree with TRBD2. CDR3 size: 15 residues. After removal of 8 bases from V and 5 bases from J, the junction contained 13 bases not matched to a gene. CDR1 and CDR2 (germline): MNHEY, SVGAGI. Written as DNA, the CDR3 is TGTGCCAGCGCTAAGAATCTAGCGGGATTCCACGAGCAGTACTTC. Translating gives CASAKNLAGFHEQYF.